This T cell receptor beta chain was sequenced in a study of T cells after posttransplantation cyclophosphamide. A word on this clone: The antigen is unknown.

Study-wide results and limits: Blood and skin or GI T cell repertoires showed limited TRB overlap. Later blood repertoires were often dominated by clones from the donor CD8+ memory compartment.

Sequencing was performed with immunoSEQ multiplex PCR; in TCRdb, only in-frame clones are kept and a portion is missing. The sample has 4,500 to 7,000 clones, roughly 93% seen once; the top ten hold more than 1.2%. The CDR3 has 12 residues. The germline gives CDR1 LGHNA, CDR2 YNFKEQ. Trimming stripped 1 base from V and 9 bases from J, with 7 bases between. J is TRBJ2-1 and V is TRBV4-2; D not resolved. This receptor was taken from a woman aged 55-70 years in good health, CMV-negative, and a related stem cell transplant donor. Sequencing was carried out using CD4+ T cells sorted from bone marrow. The CDR3 nucleotides read TGTGCCAGCAGCCAAGTGCCAGGTGAGCAGTTCTTC. It specifies CASSQVPGEQFF.